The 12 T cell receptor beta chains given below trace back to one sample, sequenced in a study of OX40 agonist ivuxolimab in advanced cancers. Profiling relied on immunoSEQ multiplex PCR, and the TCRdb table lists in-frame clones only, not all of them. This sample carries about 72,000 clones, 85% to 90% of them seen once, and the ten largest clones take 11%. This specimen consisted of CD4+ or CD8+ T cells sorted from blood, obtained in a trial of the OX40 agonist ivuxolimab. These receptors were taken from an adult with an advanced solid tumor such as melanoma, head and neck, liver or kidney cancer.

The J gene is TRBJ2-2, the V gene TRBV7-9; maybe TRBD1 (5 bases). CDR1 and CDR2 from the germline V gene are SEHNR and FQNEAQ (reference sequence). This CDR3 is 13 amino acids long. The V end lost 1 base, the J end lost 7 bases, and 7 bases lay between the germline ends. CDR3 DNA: TGTGCCAGCAGCTTAGGCAGGGTCGGGGAGCTGTTTTTT. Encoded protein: CASSLGRVGELFF.

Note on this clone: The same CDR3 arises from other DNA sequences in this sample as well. CDR3 nucleotide sequence: TGTGCCAGCAGTGGATTCACAGATACGCAGTATTTT. Translation: CASSGFTDTQYF. The V call is TRBV28, the J call TRBJ2-3; D remains ambiguous. Germline lookup yields CDR1 MDHEN and CDR2 SYDVKM. V was shortened by 5 bases and J by 2 bases, with 5 bases between the two germline ends. The CDR3 is 12 amino acids.

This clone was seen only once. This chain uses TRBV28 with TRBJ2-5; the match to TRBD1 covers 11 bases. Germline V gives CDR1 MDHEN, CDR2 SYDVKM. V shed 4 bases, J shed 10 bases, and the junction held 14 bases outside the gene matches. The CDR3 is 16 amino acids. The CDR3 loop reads CASSSPGQGAGWDQYF. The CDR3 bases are TGTGCCAGCAGTTCCCCCGGACAGGGGGCCGGTTGGGACCAGTACTTC.

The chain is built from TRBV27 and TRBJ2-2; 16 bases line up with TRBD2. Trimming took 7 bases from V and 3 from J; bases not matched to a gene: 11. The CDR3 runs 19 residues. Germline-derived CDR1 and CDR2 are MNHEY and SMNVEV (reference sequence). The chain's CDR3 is CASTSRGLAGGPDTGELFF. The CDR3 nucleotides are TGTGCCAGCACTTCCAGGGGACTAGCGGGGGGGCCAGACACCGGGGAGCTGTTTTTT.

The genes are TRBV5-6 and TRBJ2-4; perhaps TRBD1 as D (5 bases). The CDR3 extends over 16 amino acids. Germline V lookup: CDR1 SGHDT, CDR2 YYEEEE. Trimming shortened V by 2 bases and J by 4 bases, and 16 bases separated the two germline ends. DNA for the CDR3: TGTGCCAGCAGCTTATTACAGGAAGGGGTAAAAAACATTCAGTACTTC. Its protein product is CASSLLQEGVKNIQYF.

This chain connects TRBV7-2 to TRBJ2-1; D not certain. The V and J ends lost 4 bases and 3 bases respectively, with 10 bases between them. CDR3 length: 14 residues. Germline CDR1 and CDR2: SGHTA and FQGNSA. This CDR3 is CASSSRVGYNEQFF. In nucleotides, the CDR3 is TGTGCCAGCAGCTCCCGCGTCGGCTACAATGAGCAGTTCTTC. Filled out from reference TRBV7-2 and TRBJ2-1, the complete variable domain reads GAGVSQSPSNKVTEKGKDVELRCDPISGHTALYWYRQSLGQGLEFLIYFQGNSAPDKSGLPSDRFSAERTGGSVSTLTIQRTQQEDSAVYLCASSSRVGYNEQFFGPGTRLTVL.

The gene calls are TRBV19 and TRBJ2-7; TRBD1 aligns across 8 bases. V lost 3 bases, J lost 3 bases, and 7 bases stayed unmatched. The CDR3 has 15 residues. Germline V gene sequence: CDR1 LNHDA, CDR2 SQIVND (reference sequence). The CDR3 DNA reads TGTGCCAGTAGTATTACAGGGGGGCGCGTCTACGAGCAGTACTTC. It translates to CASSITGGRVYEQYF.

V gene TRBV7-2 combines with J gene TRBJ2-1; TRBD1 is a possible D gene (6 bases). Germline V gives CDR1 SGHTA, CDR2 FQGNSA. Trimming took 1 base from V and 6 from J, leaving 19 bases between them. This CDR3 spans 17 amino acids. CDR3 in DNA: TGTGCCAGCAGCTTAGTGGTTAATTGGCAGGGGACCAATGAGCAGTTCTTC. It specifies CASSLVVNWQGTNEQFF.

As DNA, the CDR3 is TGTGCCAGCAGCTCGCCCTTAGCGGATAGCACAGATACGCAGTATTTT. It yields the protein CASSSPLADSTDTQYF. V is TRBV7-9 and J is TRBJ2-3; TRBD2 might be the D (6 bases). Between the trimmed V and J ends, which lost 4 bases and 0 bases, there was a span of 14 bases. The CDR3 is 16 amino acids. From germline, CDR1 is SEHNR and CDR2 FQNEAQ (reference sequence).

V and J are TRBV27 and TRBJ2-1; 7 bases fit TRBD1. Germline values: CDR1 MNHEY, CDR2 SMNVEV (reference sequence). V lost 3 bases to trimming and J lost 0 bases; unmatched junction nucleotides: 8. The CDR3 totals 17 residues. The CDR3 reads CASSFWTGTVSYNEQFF. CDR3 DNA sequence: TGTGCCAGCAGTTTTTGGACGGGGACAGTCTCCTACAATGAGCAGTTCTTC.

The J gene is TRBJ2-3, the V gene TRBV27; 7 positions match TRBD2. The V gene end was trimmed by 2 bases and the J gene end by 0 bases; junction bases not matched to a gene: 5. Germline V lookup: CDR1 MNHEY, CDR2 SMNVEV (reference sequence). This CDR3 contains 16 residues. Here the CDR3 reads CASSLRGGASTDTQYF. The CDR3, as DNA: TGTGCCAGCAGTTTACGGGGAGGGGCTAGCACAGATACGCAGTATTTT.

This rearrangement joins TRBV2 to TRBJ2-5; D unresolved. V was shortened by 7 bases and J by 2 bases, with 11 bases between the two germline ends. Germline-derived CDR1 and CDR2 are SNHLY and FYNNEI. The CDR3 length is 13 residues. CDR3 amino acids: CASTLRQQETQYF. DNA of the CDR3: TGTGCCAGCACCTTACGGCAGCAAGAGACCCAGTACTTC. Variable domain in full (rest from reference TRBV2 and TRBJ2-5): EPEVTQTPSHQVTQMGQEVILRCVPISNHLYFYWYRQILGQKVEFLVSFYNNEISEKSEIFDDQFSVERPDGSNFTLKIRSTKLEDSAMYFCASTLRQQETQYFGPGTRLLVL.